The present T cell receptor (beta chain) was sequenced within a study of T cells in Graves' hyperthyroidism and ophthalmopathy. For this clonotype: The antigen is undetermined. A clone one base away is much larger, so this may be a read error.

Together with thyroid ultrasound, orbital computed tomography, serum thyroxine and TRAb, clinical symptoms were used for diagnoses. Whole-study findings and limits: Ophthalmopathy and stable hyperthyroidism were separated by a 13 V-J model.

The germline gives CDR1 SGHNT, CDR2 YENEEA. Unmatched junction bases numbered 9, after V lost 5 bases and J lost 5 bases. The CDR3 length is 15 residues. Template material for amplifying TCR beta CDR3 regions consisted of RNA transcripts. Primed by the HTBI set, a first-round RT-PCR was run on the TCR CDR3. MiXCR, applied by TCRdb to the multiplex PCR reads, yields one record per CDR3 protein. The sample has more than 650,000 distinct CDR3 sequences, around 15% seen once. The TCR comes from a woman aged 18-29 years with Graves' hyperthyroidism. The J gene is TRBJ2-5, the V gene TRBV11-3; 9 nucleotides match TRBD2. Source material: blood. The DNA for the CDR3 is TGTGCCAGCAGCCCGGGGATTAGCGGGAGTGAGACCCAGTACTTC. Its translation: CASSPGISGSETQYF.